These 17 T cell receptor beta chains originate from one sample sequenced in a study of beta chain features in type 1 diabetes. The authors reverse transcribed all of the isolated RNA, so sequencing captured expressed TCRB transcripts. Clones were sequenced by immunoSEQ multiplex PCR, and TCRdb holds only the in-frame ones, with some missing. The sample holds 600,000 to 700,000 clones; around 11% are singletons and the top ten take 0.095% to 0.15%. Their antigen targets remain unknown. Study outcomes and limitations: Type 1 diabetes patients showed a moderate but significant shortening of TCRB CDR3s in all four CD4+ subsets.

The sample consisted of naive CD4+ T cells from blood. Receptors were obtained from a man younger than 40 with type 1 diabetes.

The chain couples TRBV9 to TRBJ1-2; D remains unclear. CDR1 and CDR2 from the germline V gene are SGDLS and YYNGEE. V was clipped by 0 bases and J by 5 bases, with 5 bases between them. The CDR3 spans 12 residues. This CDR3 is CASSVGEYGYTF. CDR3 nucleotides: TGTGCCAGCAGCGTAGGAGAGTATGGCTACACCTTC.

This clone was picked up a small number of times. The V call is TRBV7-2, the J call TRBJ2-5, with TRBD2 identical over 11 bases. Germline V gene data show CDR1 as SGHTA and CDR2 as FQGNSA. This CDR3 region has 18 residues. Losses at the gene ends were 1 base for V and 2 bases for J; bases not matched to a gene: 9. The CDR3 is CASSLGLAGGAPQETQYF. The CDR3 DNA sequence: TGTGCCAGCAGCTTAGGGCTAGCGGGGGGCGCTCCTCAAGAGACCCAGTACTTC.

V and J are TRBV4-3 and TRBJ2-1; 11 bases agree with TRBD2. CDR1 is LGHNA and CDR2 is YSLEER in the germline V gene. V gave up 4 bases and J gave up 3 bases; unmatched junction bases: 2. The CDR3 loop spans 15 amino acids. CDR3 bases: TGCGCCAGCAGCCGGGGACTAGCGGTCTACAATGAGCAGTTCTTC. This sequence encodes CASSRGLAVYNEQFF.

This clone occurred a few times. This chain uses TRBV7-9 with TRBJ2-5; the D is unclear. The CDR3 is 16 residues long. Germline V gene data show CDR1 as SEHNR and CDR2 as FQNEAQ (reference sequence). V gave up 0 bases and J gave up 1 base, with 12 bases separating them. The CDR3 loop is CASSLAGSNLQETQYF. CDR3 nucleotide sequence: TGTGCCAGCAGCTTAGCAGGGTCCAACCTCCAAGAGACCCAGTACTTC.

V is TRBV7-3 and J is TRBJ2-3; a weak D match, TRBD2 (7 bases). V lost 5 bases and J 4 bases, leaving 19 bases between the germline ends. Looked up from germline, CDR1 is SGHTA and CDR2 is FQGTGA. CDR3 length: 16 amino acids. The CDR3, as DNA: TGTGCCAGCAGCAGAAGTGGGGGGGCCCCCCCAGATACGCAGTATTTT. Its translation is CASSRSGGAPPDTQYF.

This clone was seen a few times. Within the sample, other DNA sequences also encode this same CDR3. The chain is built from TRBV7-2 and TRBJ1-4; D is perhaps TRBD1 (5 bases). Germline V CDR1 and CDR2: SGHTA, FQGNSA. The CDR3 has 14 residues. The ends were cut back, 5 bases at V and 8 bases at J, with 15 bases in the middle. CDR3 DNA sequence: TGTGCCAGCAGCCCTGGGCAGGGTAGGGAAAAACTGTTTTTT. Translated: CASSPGQGREKLFF.

CDR3 bases: TGCGCCAGCAGCTTGTTGGGTATAGCCAAAAACATTCAGTACTTC. Protein sequence: CASSLLGIAKNIQYF. The V and J genes are TRBV5-1 and TRBJ2-4; D gene ambiguous. The CDR3 is made up of 15 amino acids. Germline assignment: CDR1 SGHRS and CDR2 YFSETQ. Trimming stripped 1 base from V and 0 bases from J, with 8 bases between.

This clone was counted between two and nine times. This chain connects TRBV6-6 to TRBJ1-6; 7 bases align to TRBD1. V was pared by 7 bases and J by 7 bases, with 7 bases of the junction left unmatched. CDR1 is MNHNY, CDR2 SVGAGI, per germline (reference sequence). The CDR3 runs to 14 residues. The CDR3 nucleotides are TGTGCCAGCACCAGAGACAGGGTCAATTCACCCCTCCACTTT. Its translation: CASTRDRVNSPLHF.

The CDR3 region is CSVVDLTGGVTEAFF. As DNA, the CDR3 is TGCAGCGTTGTAGACCTCACAGGGGGAGTCACTGAAGCTTTCTTT. The chain combines TRBV29-1 with TRBJ1-1, with 8 bases aligning to TRBD1. J lost 4 bases, V lost 4 bases, and 11 bases had no gene match. The CDR3 consists of 15 residues. From germline, CDR1 is SQVTM and CDR2 ANQGSEA.

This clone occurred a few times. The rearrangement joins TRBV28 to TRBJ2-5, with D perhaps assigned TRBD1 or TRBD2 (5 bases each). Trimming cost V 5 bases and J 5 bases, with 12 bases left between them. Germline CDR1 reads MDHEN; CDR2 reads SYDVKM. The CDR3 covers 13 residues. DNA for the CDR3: TGTGCCAGCAGTGGGGGACCCCACGAGACCCAGTACTTC. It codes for CASSGGPHETQYF.

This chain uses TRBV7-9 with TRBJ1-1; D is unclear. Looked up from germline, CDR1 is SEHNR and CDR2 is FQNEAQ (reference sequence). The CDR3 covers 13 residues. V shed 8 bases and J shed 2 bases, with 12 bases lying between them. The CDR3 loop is CASGLFQNTEAFF. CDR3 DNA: TGTGCCAGCGGTCTATTTCAAAACACTGAAGCTTTCTTT.

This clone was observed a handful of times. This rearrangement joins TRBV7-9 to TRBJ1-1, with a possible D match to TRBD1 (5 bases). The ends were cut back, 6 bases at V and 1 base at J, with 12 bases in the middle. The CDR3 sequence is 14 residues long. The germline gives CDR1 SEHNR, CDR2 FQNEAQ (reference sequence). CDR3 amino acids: CASSPSRANTEAFF. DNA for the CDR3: TGTGCCAGCAGTCCAAGCAGGGCGAACACTGAAGCTTTCTTT.

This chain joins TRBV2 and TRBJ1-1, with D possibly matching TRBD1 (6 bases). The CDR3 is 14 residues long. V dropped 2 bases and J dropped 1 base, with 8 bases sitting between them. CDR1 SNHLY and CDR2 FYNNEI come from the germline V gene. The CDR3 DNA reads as TGTGCCAGCAGTGAACAGGGGTGGAACACTGAAGCTTTCTTT. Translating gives CASSEQGWNTEAFF.

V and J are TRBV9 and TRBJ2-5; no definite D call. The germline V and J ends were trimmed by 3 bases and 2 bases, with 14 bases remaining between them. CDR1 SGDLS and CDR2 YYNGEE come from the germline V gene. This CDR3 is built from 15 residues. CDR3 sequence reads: CASSAATESQETQYF. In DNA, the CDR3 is TGTGCCAGCAGCGCTGCGACGGAATCTCAAGAGACCCAGTACTTC.

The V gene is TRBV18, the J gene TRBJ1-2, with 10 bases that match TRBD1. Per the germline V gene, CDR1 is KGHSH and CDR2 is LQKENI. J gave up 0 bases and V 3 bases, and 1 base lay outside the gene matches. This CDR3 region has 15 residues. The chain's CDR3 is CASSPGTGANYGYTF. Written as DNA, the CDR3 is TGTGCCAGCTCACCCGGGACAGGGGCTAACTATGGCTACACCTTC.

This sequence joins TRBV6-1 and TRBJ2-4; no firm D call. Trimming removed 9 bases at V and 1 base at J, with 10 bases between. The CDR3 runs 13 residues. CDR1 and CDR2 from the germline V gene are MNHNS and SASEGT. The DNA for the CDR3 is TGTGCCAGTGAACAGTGGGCCAAAAACATTCAGTACTTC. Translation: CASEQWAKNIQYF.

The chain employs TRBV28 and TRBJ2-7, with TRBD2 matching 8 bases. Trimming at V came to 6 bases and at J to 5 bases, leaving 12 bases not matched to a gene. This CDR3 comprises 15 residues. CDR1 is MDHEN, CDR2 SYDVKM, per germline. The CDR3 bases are TGTGCCAGCAGCTCCCTAGGGCGGGGGGCGGACGAGCAGTACTTC. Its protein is CASSSLGRGADEQYF.